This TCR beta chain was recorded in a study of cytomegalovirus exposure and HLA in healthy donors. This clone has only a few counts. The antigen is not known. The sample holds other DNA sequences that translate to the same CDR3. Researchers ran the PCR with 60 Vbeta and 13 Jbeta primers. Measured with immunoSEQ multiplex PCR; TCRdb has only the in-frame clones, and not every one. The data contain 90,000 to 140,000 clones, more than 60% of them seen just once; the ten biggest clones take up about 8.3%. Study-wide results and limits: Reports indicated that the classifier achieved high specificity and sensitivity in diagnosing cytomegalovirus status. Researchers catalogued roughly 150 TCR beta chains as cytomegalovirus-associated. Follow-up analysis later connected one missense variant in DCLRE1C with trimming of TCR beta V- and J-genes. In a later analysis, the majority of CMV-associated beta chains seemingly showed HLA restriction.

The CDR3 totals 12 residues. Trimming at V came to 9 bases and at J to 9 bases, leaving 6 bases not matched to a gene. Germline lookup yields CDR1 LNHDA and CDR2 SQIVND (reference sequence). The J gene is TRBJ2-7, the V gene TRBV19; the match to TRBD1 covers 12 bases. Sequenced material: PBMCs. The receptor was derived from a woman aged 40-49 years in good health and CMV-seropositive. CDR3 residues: CASRDRGQVQYF. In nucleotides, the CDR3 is TGTGCCAGCCGGGACAGGGGGCAAGTGCAGTACTTC.